These 29 T cell receptor beta chains were sequenced from one sample in a study of shared clonotypes between healthy human individuals. The data were produced by immunoSEQ multiplex PCR, yet TCRdb's version contains in-frame clones alone and is incomplete. The table shows under 2,500,000 clones, with 95% occurring only once. Input material: naive CD4+ T cells sorted from blood. The subset was: CD45RA+ positively selected. The source is a man younger than 35 in good health.

This chain joins TRBV6-1 and TRBJ1-2, with 8 bases aligning to TRBD1. The germline V gene encodes CDR1 MNHNS and CDR2 SASEGT. The V gene end was trimmed by 5 bases and the J gene end by 7 bases; junction bases not matched to a gene: 9. There are 14 residues in the CDR3. CDR3 DNA: TGTGCCAGCAGTCTTCAGACAGGGGCTTTTGGCTACACCTTC. This encodes CASSLQTGAFGYTF.

The chain carries TRBV5-4 and TRBJ2-3; 12 bases are a match to TRBD2. The CDR3 extends over 19 amino acids. With V trimmed by 4 bases and J by 0 bases, 12 bases remained unmatched. CDR1 is SGHNT and CDR2 is YYREEE in the germline V gene (reference sequence). CDR3 amino acids: CASSTGGSSGRASTDTQYF. CDR3 DNA sequence: TGTGCCAGCAGCACCGGGGGGTCTAGCGGGAGGGCCAGCACAGATACGCAGTATTTT.

J is TRBJ2-7 and V is TRBV28; D may be TRBD1 (7 bases). Germline values: CDR1 MDHEN, CDR2 SYDVKM. This CDR3 contains 14 residues. Trimming cost V 4 bases and J 2 bases, with 12 bases left between them. The chain's CDR3 is CASSSPGGTYEQYF. DNA of the CDR3: TGTGCCAGCAGTTCTCCAGGGGGGACCTACGAGCAGTACTTC.

This rearrangement joins TRBV4-3 to TRBJ2-1; a weak D match, TRBD1 (5 bases). Germline V lookup: CDR1 LGHNA, CDR2 YSLEER. V gave up 2 bases and J gave up 6 bases, with 11 bases separating them. The length of the CDR3 is 14 residues. The CDR3 DNA follows: TGCGCCAGCAGCCAACAGGGCTTGGGCAATGAGCAGTTCTTC. This gives the protein CASSQQGLGNEQFF.

The chain recombines TRBV7-9 with TRBJ1-2; D perhaps matches TRBD1 (6 bases). Per germline, CDR1 SEHNR and CDR2 FQNEAQ (reference sequence). This CDR3 contains 14 residues. V lost 1 base, J lost 6 bases, and 12 bases lay in between. Written as DNA, the CDR3 is TGTGCCAGCAGCTTAGAAAGGGGGGCCGATGGCTACACCTTC. This sequence encodes CASSLERGADGYTF.

Points on this clone: Other DNA sequences in the same sample also yield this CDR3. The chain recombines TRBV7-9 with TRBJ1-1; D remains unclear. V was pared by 2 bases and J by 5 bases, with 6 bases between. CDR3 length equals 12 residues. The germline V gene has CDR1 SEHNR and CDR2 FQNEAQ (reference sequence). The CDR3 coding sequence is TGTGCCAGCAGCTTATTGGGTACTGAAGCTTTCTTT. Translated, it gives CASSLLGTEAFF.

The chain employs TRBV5-5 and TRBJ2-7; D unclear. The CDR3 covers 15 residues. The germline CDR1 and CDR2 sequences are SGHKS and YYEKEE (reference sequence). V was pared by 6 bases and J by 1 base, with 17 bases between. CDR3 coding DNA: TGTGCCAGCACCCAGCTTGGATCCATTTCCTACGAGCAGTACTTC. Its translation is CASTQLGSISYEQYF.

This clone was found once. The genes are TRBV9 and TRBJ2-7, with a weak D call TRBD2 (6 bases). The V and J ends lost 0 bases and 2 bases respectively, with 15 bases between them. Germline V gene sequence: CDR1 SGDLS, CDR2 YYNGEE. The CDR3 length is 16 residues. CDR3 in amino acids: CASSVDVGLPTYEQYF. Here the CDR3 DNA reads TGTGCCAGCAGCGTAGATGTGGGACTTCCAACCTACGAGCAGTACTTC.

This chain connects TRBV7-9 to TRBJ2-7; TRBD1 matches at 7 bases. Germline loops: CDR1 SEHNR, CDR2 FQNEAQ (reference sequence). The CDR3 runs 14 residues. With 5 bases clipped from V and 5 bases from J, the junction kept 9 bases outside the gene matches. The CDR3 sequence: CASSPGQAVNEQYF. CDR3 sequence (DNA): TGTGCCAGCAGCCCCGGACAGGCAGTGAACGAGCAGTACTTC.

The chain is built from TRBV7-9 and TRBJ1-1; TRBD1 matches at 7 bases. The CDR3 covers 15 residues. Trimming took 2 bases from V and 7 from J; bases not matched to a gene: 10. In germline, CDR1 is SEHNR, CDR2 FQNEAQ (reference sequence). In DNA form, the CDR3 reads TGTGCCAGCAGCTTACTCAAGGGGGCTCAAGGTGAAGCTTTCTTT. It yields the protein CASSLLKGAQGEAFF.

J is TRBJ2-3 and V is TRBV2; perhaps TRBD1 as D (5 bases). The CDR3 runs to 12 residues. Germline V lookup: CDR1 SNHLY, CDR2 FYNNEI. V was trimmed by 5 bases and J by 6 bases, leaving 9 bases between them. The CDR3 sequence is CASSRQIDTQYF. The CDR3 DNA sequence: TGTGCCAGCAGTCGACAGATCGATACGCAGTATTTT.

The V and J genes are TRBV25-1 and TRBJ2-5, with a weak D call TRBD1 (6 bases). V lost 4 bases, J lost 3 bases, and 12 bases lay in between. The germline gives CDR1 MGHDK, CDR2 SYGVNS. This CDR3 has 14 amino acids. CDR3 residues: CASSASDREETQYF. The CDR3, as DNA: TGTGCCAGCAGTGCCTCGGACAGAGAAGAGACCCAGTACTTC.

The V gene is TRBV10-3, the J gene TRBJ1-3, with D unclear. This CDR3 comprises 16 residues. CDR1 is ENHRY, CDR2 SYGVKD, per germline. Trimming cost V 9 bases and J 3 bases, with 21 bases left between them. The CDR3 reads CAIQKERVLIGNTIYF. The CDR3 DNA reads TGTGCCATTCAAAAGGAAAGGGTCTTGATTGGAAACACCATATATTTT.

The DNA of the CDR3 is TGTGCCTGGGACGAGGGTAGCAAAGAGTACGAGCAGTACTTC. Amino acid sequence: CAWDEGSKEYEQYF. This rearrangement joins TRBV30 to TRBJ2-7, with D perhaps matching TRBD2 (5 bases). V was trimmed by 5 bases and J by 4 bases, leaving 18 bases between them. This CDR3 spans 14 amino acids. Germline V gives CDR1 GTSNPN, CDR2 SVGIG (reference sequence).

The V and J genes are TRBV30 and TRBJ1-6; D not certain. Trimming shortened V by 3 bases and J by 9 bases, and 15 bases separated the two germline ends. Germline V gene lookup returns CDR1 GTSNPN and CDR2 SVGIG (reference sequence). The CDR3 has 14 residues. The CDR3 DNA is TGTGCCTGGAGGGTCGGAGCTCTGGGTTCACCCCTCCACTTT. Amino acid sequence: CAWRVGALGSPLHF.

The chain recombines TRBV6-5 with TRBJ1-2; D is unclear. V was trimmed by 4 bases and J by 4 bases, leaving 16 bases between them. CDR3 length equals 15 residues. Germline V CDR1 and CDR2: MNHEY, SVGAGI. CDR3: CASSFRPNDFYGYTF. The CDR3 coding sequence is TGTGCCAGCAGTTTCAGACCAAATGACTTCTATGGCTACACCTTC.

This clone was counted once. The same CDR3 arises from other DNA sequences in this sample as well. This sequence joins TRBV5-1 and TRBJ2-7; 8 bases are shared with TRBD1. J lost 4 bases, V lost 0 bases, and 6 bases had no gene match. Germline CDR1 is SGHRS and CDR2 is YFSETQ. The CDR3 loop spans 15 amino acids. DNA for the CDR3: TGCGCCAGCAGCTTGGGTGACAGGGGATTTTACGAGCAGTACTTC. It specifies CASSLGDRGFYEQYF. Based on the CDR3 plus reference TRBV5-1 and TRBJ2-7, the full variable domain is KAGVTQTPRYLIKTRGQQVTLSCSPISGHRSVSWYQQTPGQGLQFLFEYFSETQRNKGNFPGRFSGRQFSNSRSEMNVSTLELGDSALYLCASSLGDRGFYEQYFGPGTRLTVT.

The chain combines TRBV30 with TRBJ2-7; the D gene is possibly TRBD2 (6 bases). This CDR3 region has 12 residues. CDR1 is GTSNPN and CDR2 is SVGIG in the germline V gene (reference sequence). With 5 bases removed from V and 2 bases from J, the gap between germline ends came to 10 bases. The CDR3 reads CAWAGSAYEQYF. The DNA of the CDR3 is TGTGCCTGGGCCGGGAGCGCCTACGAGCAGTACTTC.

This chain joins TRBV30 and TRBJ1-5, with unresolved D. CDR1 GTSNPN and CDR2 SVGIG come from the germline V gene (reference sequence). Trimming took 0 bases from V and 0 from J, leaving 9 bases between them. The CDR3 totals 15 residues. Written as DNA, the CDR3 is TGTGCCTGGAGTGTGAGCACCCATAGCAATCAGCCCCAGCATTTT. Its translation: CAWSVSTHSNQPQHF.

The chain recombines TRBV28 with TRBJ2-6; D gene unclear. The germline V gene encodes CDR1 MDHEN and CDR2 SYDVKM. Trimming pared 5 bases from V and 1 base from J, leaving 9 bases between. CDR3 length: 15 residues. In nucleotides, the CDR3 is TGTGCCAGCAGTCAAGCCGGGTCTGGGGCCAACGTCCTGACTTTC. This encodes CASSQAGSGANVLTF.

The sample holds one count of this clone. This sample includes further DNA sequences coding for the same CDR3. The chain links TRBV5-8 to TRBJ1-5, with TRBD1 as a possible D gene (5 bases). Germline V gene data show CDR1 as SGHTS and CDR2 as YDEGEE. V was pared by 0 bases and J by 0 bases, with 7 bases between. This CDR3 is 15 amino acids long. CDR3 bases: TGTGCCAGCAGCTTGGGACAGTATAGCAATCAGCCCCAGCATTTT. As protein: CASSLGQYSNQPQHF. The whole variable domain, filled in from reference TRBV5-8 and TRBJ1-5, reads EAGVTQSPTHLIKTRGQQATLRCSPISGHTSVYWYQQALGLGLQFLLWYDEGEERNRGNFPPRFSGRQFPNYSSELNVNALELEDSALYLCASSLGQYSNQPQHFGDGTRLSIL.

The chain joins TRBV7-2 to TRBJ2-7; D is undetermined. Looked up from germline, CDR1 is SGHTA and CDR2 is FQGNSA. V gave up 1 base and J gave up 6 bases, with 7 bases separating them. This CDR3 region has 12 residues. Here the CDR3 DNA reads TGTGCCAGCAGCTTAGGGCGGATCGAGCAGTACTTC. This sequence encodes CASSLGRIEQYF.

The chain is built from TRBV21-1 and TRBJ2-7; the D segment call TRBD1 is taken from the table without a DNA check. TRBV21-1 is annotated as a pseudogene. The CDR3 consists of 14 residues. The CDR3 nucleotides are TGTGCCAGCAGTCCCGGGACAGGGGTTCGCGAGCAGTACTTC. Translating gives CASSPGTGVREQYF.

Remarks on this clone: The same CDR3 is also encoded by other DNA sequences in this sample. In nucleotides, the CDR3 is TGTGCCTGGAGTGTACTCGGGACCCAGTACTTC. It specifies CAWSVLGTQYF. This chain uses TRBV30 with TRBJ2-5, with D uncertain. Germline assignment: CDR1 GTSNPN and CDR2 SVGIG (reference sequence). Trimming left V 0 bases short and J 7 bases short, with 6 bases between. This CDR3 has 11 amino acids.

On this clone itself: Other DNA sequences in the same sample also yield this CDR3. The chain links TRBV6-5 to TRBJ1-1; 7 nucleotides align to TRBD1. After removal of 5 bases from V and 5 bases from J, the junction contained 5 bases not matched to a gene. This CDR3 spans 13 amino acids. Germline V gives CDR1 MNHEY, CDR2 SVGAGI. The DNA for the CDR3 is TGTGCCAGCAGTCTCAGGGGGGGGACTGAAGCTTTCTTT. Translation gives CASSLRGGTEAFF.

The chain is built from TRBV30 and TRBJ2-1; D possibly matches TRBD1 or TRBD2 (6 bases each). CDR1 is GTSNPN and CDR2 is SVGIG in the germline V gene (reference sequence). The V and J ends lost 5 bases and 3 bases respectively, with 17 bases between them. The CDR3 has 15 residues. As DNA, the CDR3 is TGTGCCTGGTGGGCCGGGGGCCCCAACTACAATGAGCAGTTCTTC. Translating it yields CAWWAGGPNYNEQFF.

This clone was seen a single time. The chain links TRBV18 to TRBJ1-2; D not resolved. V was trimmed by 0 bases and J by 0 bases, leaving 8 bases between them. The CDR3 has 15 amino acids. Germline CDR1 reads KGHSH; CDR2 reads LQKENI. CDR3 bases: TGTGCCAGCTCACCACCGGAAGGAACTAACTATGGCTACACCTTC. Translation: CASSPPEGTNYGYTF.

As for this clone: In the same sample, other DNA sequences code for this CDR3. The gene calls are TRBV5-1 and TRBJ2-6; D remains unclear. Per the germline V gene, CDR1 is SGHRS and CDR2 is YFSETQ. CDR3 size: 15 residues. V was cut by 4 bases and J by 0 bases, with 8 bases left in between. The CDR3 sequence is CASSLDGSGANVLTF. The CDR3 DNA reads as TGCGCCAGCAGCCTCGACGGCTCTGGGGCCAACGTCCTGACTTTC. Supplemented by reference TRBV5-1 and TRBJ2-6, the full variable domain reads KAGVTQTPRYLIKTRGQQVTLSCSPISGHRSVSWYQQTPGQGLQFLFEYFSETQRNKGNFPGRFSGRQFSNSRSEMNVSTLELGDSALYLCASSLDGSGANVLTFGAGSRLTVL.

The sample holds a few counts of this clone. The chain has TRBV9 and TRBJ1-2; D gene ambiguous. The CDR3 totals 13 residues. Germline CDR1 SGDLS, CDR2 YYNGEE. V was pared by 3 bases and J by 6 bases, with 12 bases between. The CDR3 spells CASSARITDGYTF. The CDR3 DNA reads as TGTGCCAGCAGCGCCCGTATTACGGATGGCTACACCTTC.